The 24 T cell receptor beta chains given below trace back to one sample, sequenced in a study of blood T cells in healthy people across ages. A sample-barcoded 5' primer and a J-beta primer mix were used in a second PCR of roughly 7 to 11 cycles. MiXCR was run by TCRdb on the 5' RACE reads, yielding one entry per CDR3 protein. Of some 1.4 million distinct CDR3 sequences in the sample, roughly 45% were seen once. Sequenced material: blood. The receptors derive from a woman between 18 and 29 years old in good health.

Many counts were recorded for this clonotype. The V and J genes are TRBV4-2 and TRBJ2-7, with D uncertain. CDR3 length: 15 residues. With 0 bases removed from V and 4 bases from J, the gap between germline ends came to 13 bases. The germline CDR1 and CDR2 sequences are LGHNA and YNFKEQ. This CDR3 reads CASSQDRGSPYEQYF. The CDR3 DNA follows: TGTGCCAGCAGCCAAGATCGCGGTAGTCCGTACGAGCAGTACTTC.

This clonotype was seen only a few times. The chain couples TRBV12-3 or TRBV12-4 to TRBJ1-1; TRBD1 is a possible D gene (5 bases). The germline V and J ends were trimmed by 3 bases and 5 bases, with 10 bases remaining between them. This CDR3 is built from 13 residues. CDR3 residues: CASSLGVLTEAFF. The CDR3 bases are TGTGCCAGCAGTTTGGGGGTGCTTACTGAAGCTTTCTTT.

The rearrangement joins TRBV25-1 to TRBJ2-7; a possible D gene is TRBD1 (6 bases). Germline assignment: CDR1 MGHDK and CDR2 SYGVNS. This CDR3 region has 15 residues. V was shortened by 1 base and J by 3 bases, with 13 bases between the two germline ends. CDR3: CASSESGDRNYEQYF. The CDR3 region has the DNA TGTGCCAGCAGTGAATCTGGAGACAGGAACTACGAGCAGTACTTC.

This clonotype was observed a few times. This chain connects TRBV12-3 or TRBV12-4 to TRBJ1-6; D is unclear. Trimming pared 3 bases from V and 7 bases from J, leaving 19 bases between. This CDR3 comprises 17 residues. CDR3 region: CASSFRVGESSNSPLHF. In DNA, the CDR3 is TGTGCCAGCAGTTTTCGAGTTGGGGAATCCTCAAATTCACCCCTCCACTTT.

The V and J genes are TRBV6-6 and TRBJ2-1; 7 bases match TRBD2. V shed 6 bases, J shed 5 bases, and the junction held 10 bases outside the gene matches. There are 15 residues in the CDR3. Germline CDR1 is MNHNY and CDR2 is SVGAGI (reference sequence). CDR3 loop: CASSARDYGDNEQFF. In DNA form, the CDR3 reads TGTGCCAGCAGCGCCCGGGACTACGGTGACAATGAGCAGTTCTTC.

The chain carries TRBV5-1 and TRBJ2-2; no clear D gene. Germline CDR1 reads SGHRS; CDR2 reads YFSETQ. The CDR3 contains 13 residues. V was shortened by 5 bases and J by 2 bases, with 7 bases between the two germline ends. In DNA, the CDR3 is TGCGCCAGCAGTACGGACAACACCGGGGAGCTGTTTTTT. Translated, it gives CASSTDNTGELFF. The full variable domain, in which reference TRBV5-1 and TRBJ2-2 provide the parts outside the CDR3, is KAGVTQTPRYLIKTRGQQVTLSCSPISGHRSVSWYQQTPGQGLQFLFEYFSETQRNKGNFPGRFSGRQFSNSRSEMNVSTLELGDSALYLCASSTDNTGELFFGEGSRLTVL.

J is TRBJ2-7 and V is TRBV14; perhaps TRBD1 as D (6 bases). This CDR3 spans 15 amino acids. CDR1 and CDR2 from the germline V gene are SGHDN and FVKESK. V was trimmed by 3 bases and J by 0 bases, leaving 12 bases between them. CDR3 DNA sequence: TGTGCCAGCAGCCAGGCCAGGGGATTCTCCTACGAGCAGTACTTC. This codes for CASSQARGFSYEQYF.

This chain connects TRBV7-9 to TRBJ2-2, with 12 bases matching TRBD2. CDR1 is SEHNR and CDR2 is FQNEAQ in the germline V gene (reference sequence). With 5 bases clipped from V and 0 bases from J, the junction kept 7 bases outside the gene matches. The CDR3 extends over 18 amino acids. The CDR3 DNA is TGTGCCAGCAGCAAACTAGCGGGGGGCCAATCGAACACCGGGGAGCTGTTTTTT. It encodes CASSKLAGGQSNTGELFF.

This clonotype was picked up a small number of times. The chain couples TRBV13 to TRBJ1-3, with TRBD1 matching 7 bases. V lost 5 bases to trimming and J lost 4 bases; unmatched junction nucleotides: 14. Germline V lookup: CDR1 PRHDT, CDR2 FYEKMQ (reference sequence). The CDR3 is 17 residues long. CDR3 in amino acids: CASSRKTSGQVGNTIYF. In DNA form, the CDR3 reads TGTGCCAGCAGCCGAAAAACATCAGGACAGGTGGGAAACACCATATATTTT.

In its sample, this clonotype was seen a few times. The chain uses TRBV7-9 and TRBJ2-7, with D unclear. CDR1 is SEHNR and CDR2 is FQNEAQ in the germline V gene (reference sequence). Trimming shortened V by 3 bases and J by 0 bases, and 9 bases separated the two germline ends. The CDR3 loop spans 14 amino acids. As DNA, the CDR3 is TGTGCCAGCAGCTTCCAGGAGAGCTCCTACGAGCAGTACTTC. Translated, it gives CASSFQESSYEQYF.

V usage is TRBV2 and J usage is TRBJ2-5; the D is unclear. The germline CDR1 and CDR2 sequences are SNHLY and FYNNEI. The CDR3 consists of 12 residues. Trimming shortened V by 6 bases and J by 11 bases, and 16 bases separated the two germline ends. CDR3 amino acids: CASRPSVNEQYF. Here the CDR3 DNA reads TGTGCCAGCAGACCCTCGGTTAATGAGCAGTACTTC.

The gene calls are TRBV6-1 and TRBJ2-2; D remains unclear. From germline, CDR1 is MNHNS and CDR2 SASEGT. V shed 7 bases and J shed 2 bases, with 11 bases lying between them. The CDR3 extends over 14 amino acids. The CDR3 bases are TGTGCCAGCATGTTACAGAAAAACACCGGGGAGCTGTTTTTT. Translating it yields CASMLQKNTGELFF.

This rearrangement joins TRBV2 to TRBJ2-7; perhaps TRBD1 as D (6 bases). The V end lost 8 bases, the J end lost 9 bases, and 20 bases lay between the germline ends. The CDR3 extends over 13 amino acids. Germline CDR1 is SNHLY and CDR2 is FYNNEI. CDR3 region: CASLQGTTTGQYF. The CDR3 DNA sequence: TGTGCCAGCCTCCAGGGGACCACTACGGGGCAGTACTTC.

This chain joins TRBV11-2 and TRBJ2-7; 7 bases align to TRBD1. With the DNA end fitting TRBJ2-5 better, the J assignment may be wrong. Looked up from germline, CDR1 is SGHAT and CDR2 is FQNNGV. This CDR3 spans 14 amino acids. The CDR3 reads CASSLPGGKGTQYF. CDR3 DNA: TGTGCCAGCAGCTTACCAGGGGGAAAAGGGACCCAGTACTTC.

This clonotype was seen ten or more times. The chain has TRBV4-1 and TRBJ2-1, with TRBD2 matching over 16 bases. The germline V gene has CDR1 MGHRA and CDR2 YSYEKL. The CDR3 totals 17 residues. V lost 0 bases, J lost 7 bases, and 3 bases stayed unmatched. CDR3 protein: CASSQEGLAGGVNEQFF. CDR3 coding DNA: TGCGCCAGCAGCCAAGAGGGACTAGCGGGAGGGGTAAATGAGCAGTTCTTC.

Details on this clonotype: The germline gene is not matched at one end of the junction; a read error may be the cause. The V call is TRBV7-2, the J call TRBJ2-3; 7 bases line up with TRBD2. From germline, CDR1 is SGHTA and CDR2 FQGNSA. The CDR3 extends over 14 amino acids. CDR3 protein: CASSFGLGGDTQCF. In DNA, the CDR3 is TGTGCCAGCAGCTTCGGACTAGGTGGGGATACGCAGTGTTTT.

This clonotype was seen a few times. The chain employs TRBV5-6 and TRBJ2-4; TRBD1 matches at 9 bases. V lost 2 bases to trimming and J lost 3 bases; unmatched junction nucleotides: 21. Germline lookup yields CDR1 SGHDT and CDR2 YYEEEE. The CDR3 totals 21 residues. CDR3 nucleotide sequence: TGTGCCAGCAGCTTAGCTATAAAAATCGAACAGGGGGCCGTGCGCAAAAACATTCAGTACTTC. Protein: CASSLAIKIEQGAVRKNIQYF. The complete variable domain, with remaining parts taken from reference TRBV5-6 and TRBJ2-4, reads DAGVTQSPTHLIKTRGQQVTLRCSPKSGHDTVSWYQQALGQGPQFIFQYYEEEERQRGNFPDRFSGHQFPNYSSELNVNALLLGDSALYLCASSLAIKIEQGAVRKNIQYFGAGTRLSVL.

The chain couples TRBV5-5 to TRBJ2-5; TRBD2 aligns across 9 bases. The DNA end lines up better with TRBJ2-7; the J call may be wrong. Germline V gene data show CDR1 as SGHKS and CDR2 as YYEKEE (reference sequence). The CDR3 has 13 amino acids. The CDR3 DNA sequence: TGTGCCAGCAGGCTAGCGGGAAACTACGAGCAGTACTTC. It translates to CASRLAGNYEQYF.

This rearrangement joins TRBV20-1 to TRBJ1-2; no clear D gene. Germline V gene data show CDR1 as DFQATT and CDR2 as SNEGSKA (reference sequence). The CDR3 contains 12 residues. V gave up 5 bases and J gave up 7 bases, with 14 bases separating them. The CDR3 region is CSAAPGGSGYTF. The DNA for the CDR3 is TGCAGTGCTGCCCCCGGCGGGAGTGGCTACACCTTC.

The chain joins TRBV6-5 to TRBJ2-6, with TRBD1 identical over 12 bases. J gave up 3 bases and V 2 bases, and 11 bases lay outside the gene matches. The CDR3 has 20 residues. Germline CDR1 and CDR2: MNHEY and SVGAGI. CDR3 DNA: TGTGCCAGCAGTTACGCCCTGGGACAGGGGGCTCTATATGGGGCCAACGTCCTGACTTTC. Translated: CASSYALGQGALYGANVLTF.

This clonotype was counted between two and nine times. The chain combines TRBV29-1 with TRBJ2-1; 7 nucleotides line up with TRBD2. This CDR3 comprises 15 residues. With 3 bases clipped from V and 1 base from J, the junction kept 6 bases outside the gene matches. Germline-derived CDR1 and CDR2 are SQVTM and ANQGSEA. CDR3 nucleotide sequence: TGCAGCGTTGAGGGAGGGAGAGGGTCCTACAATGAGCAGTTCTTC. It translates to CSVEGGRGSYNEQFF.

Ten or more counts support this clonotype. Compared with germline, one end of the junction differs, possibly owing to a read error. The rearrangement joins TRBV5-1 to TRBJ2-7; 10 bases are shared with TRBD1. The germline CDR1 and CDR2 sequences are SGHRS and YFSETQ. This CDR3 has 14 amino acids. CDR3 sequence reads: CASSFGTGVYEQYF. The CDR3 nucleotides read TGTGCCAGCAGTTTCGGGACAGGGGTCTACGAGCAGTACTTC.

This chain uses TRBV12-3 or TRBV12-4 with TRBJ1-4, with no clear D. The V end was cut by 4 bases, the J end by 8 bases, with 8 bases between. The length of the CDR3 is 12 residues. CDR3 loop: CASSSSSEKLFF. The CDR3 bases are TGTGCCAGCAGTTCCTCCAGCGAAAAACTGTTTTTT.

The chain is built from TRBV20-1 and TRBJ2-5; possibly TRBD1 or TRBD2 for D (5 bases each). V gave up 6 bases and J gave up 3 bases, with 14 bases separating them. Germline V CDR1 and CDR2: DFQATT, SNEGSKA (reference sequence). This CDR3 spans 13 amino acids. The CDR3 region has the DNA TGCAGTGCCCTTAGGGACGCGGAAGAGACCCAGTACTTC. Translated, it gives CSALRDAEETQYF.